This entry lists 26 T cell receptor beta chains sequenced from one sample in a study of human versus mouse CDR3 diversity and MHC coevolution. The table came from immunoSEQ multiplex PCR; TCRdb's copy has only in-frame clones and leaves some out. This repertoire shows around 74,000 clones, 80% to 95% found once; its top ten account for less than 0.16%. The sequenced material came from naive CD4+ T cells from blood. Documented subset: CD45RO-negative CD62L-positive naive CD4 T cells. These receptors originate from a person aged 25 to 75 in good health.

This rearrangement joins TRBV2 to TRBJ1-1, with D uncertain. This CDR3 spans 14 amino acids. The V gene's germline CDR1 is SNHLY and CDR2 FYNNEI. V lost 5 bases and J lost 8, with 18 bases in between. This chain's CDR3 is CASSTDMAIKEAFF. The CDR3 DNA is TGTGCCAGCAGTACTGACATGGCAATTAAGGAAGCTTTCTTT.

The chain employs TRBV6-6 and TRBJ2-1, with a tentative D call TRBD1 (5 bases). The CDR3 length is 15 residues. Germline CDR1 MNHNY, CDR2 SVGAGI (reference sequence). Trimming left V 6 bases short and J 2 bases short, with 14 bases between. For the CDR3, the DNA is TGTGCCAGCAGAGACCCGGCAGGGACCTACAATGAGCAGTTCTTC. Protein sequence: CASRDPAGTYNEQFF.

This clone was observed a single time. This rearrangement joins TRBV7-9 to TRBJ1-2, with 7 bases that match TRBD1. The CDR3 consists of 16 residues. J lost 4 bases, V lost 0 bases, and 8 bases had no gene match. The germline gives CDR1 SEHNR, CDR2 FQNEAQ (reference sequence). The CDR3 protein is CASSLARDSGIYGYTF. In nucleotides, the CDR3 is TGTGCCAGCAGCTTAGCAAGGGACAGTGGGATCTATGGCTACACCTTC.

This chain uses TRBV10-3 with TRBJ1-1; D is perhaps TRBD1 (5 bases). Germline CDR1 reads ENHRY; CDR2 reads SYGVKD. The V end was cut by 1 base, the J end by 1 base, with 13 bases between. The CDR3 runs to 16 residues. This CDR3 reads CAISEWGGVQNTEAFF. The CDR3 DNA reads as TGTGCCATCAGTGAGTGGGGGGGGGTACAGAACACTGAAGCTTTCTTT.

The chain recombines TRBV7-9 with TRBJ1-1, with D possibly being TRBD1 (6 bases). From germline, CDR1 is SEHNR and CDR2 FQNEAQ (reference sequence). CDR3 size: 17 residues. The V gene lost 6 bases and the J gene lost 1 base, with 21 bases spanning the gap. The CDR3 sequence: CASRPLFGQKQNTEAFF. The CDR3 DNA reads TGTGCCAGCAGACCTCTATTTGGACAGAAACAGAACACTGAAGCTTTCTTT.

The chain is built from TRBV15 and TRBJ1-2; TRBD1 matches at 8 bases. This CDR3 is 14 amino acids long. With 3 bases clipped from V and 5 bases from J, the junction kept 5 bases outside the gene matches. Germline V gives CDR1 LNHNV, CDR2 YYDKDF (reference sequence). CDR3 sequence reads: CATSRDRAGYGYTF. In nucleotides, the CDR3 is TGTGCCACCAGCAGGGACAGGGCAGGGTATGGCTACACCTTC.

The rearrangement links TRBV7-3 to TRBJ2-2; 9 positions match TRBD2. CDR3 length: 19 residues. J lost 4 bases, V lost 1 base, and 13 bases had no gene match. Germline CDR1 and CDR2: SGHTA and FQGTGA. The DNA of the CDR3 is TGTGCCAGCAGCTTAATGAGCGGGGGGCGCCTCTCGGGCACCGGGGAGCTGTTTTTT. It is translated as CASSLMSGGRLSGTGELFF.

The genes are TRBV6-5 and TRBJ1-4; tentatively, D is TRBD1 (6 bases). CDR3 length: 14 amino acids. The germline V gene has CDR1 MNHEY and CDR2 SVGAGI. V gave up 6 bases and J gave up 5 bases, with 13 bases separating them. CDR3 DNA sequence: TGTGCCAGCAGAGCCGGGACATCGAATGAAAAACTGTTTTTT. As protein: CASRAGTSNEKLFF.

J is TRBJ2-1 and V is TRBV5-5, with D maybe TRBD1 (7 bases). Trimming shortened V by 7 bases and J by 1 base, and 18 bases separated the two germline ends. Germline V CDR1 and CDR2: SGHKS, YYEKEE (reference sequence). CDR3 length: 16 amino acids. CDR3 DNA sequence: TGTGCCAGCTACCCTGTGGAGGGGGCGTCCTACAATGAGCAGTTCTTC. Residues: CASYPVEGASYNEQFF.

The genes are TRBV7-7 and TRBJ2-3, with 8 bases matching TRBD2. With 5 bases clipped from V and 4 bases from J, the junction kept 8 bases outside the gene matches. The length of the CDR3 is 15 residues. Per germline, CDR1 SSHAT and CDR2 FNYEAQ (reference sequence). CDR3 in amino acids: CASSPGLVKADTQYF. DNA for the CDR3: TGTGCCAGCAGCCCGGGACTAGTTAAGGCAGATACGCAGTATTTT.

The V and J genes are TRBV2 and TRBJ2-7; 9 nucleotides line up with TRBD1. In germline, CDR1 is SNHLY, CDR2 FYNNEI. Trimming at V came to 6 bases and at J to 0 bases, leaving 3 bases not matched to a gene. The CDR3 consists of 14 residues. The CDR3 is CASRSDRGSYEQYF. The CDR3 nucleotides are TGTGCCAGCAGGTCGGACAGGGGCTCCTACGAGCAGTACTTC.

The V and J genes are TRBV5-1 and TRBJ1-1; D remains ambiguous. The V end was cut by 2 bases, the J end by 3 bases, with 20 bases between. Germline V gives CDR1 SGHRS, CDR2 YFSETQ. The CDR3 covers 17 residues. The CDR3 is CASSFFGGSNGDTEAFF. CDR3 nucleotides: TGCGCCAGCAGCTTTTTTGGTGGTTCCAACGGTGACACTGAAGCTTTCTTT.

J is TRBJ2-3 and V is TRBV6-1; TRBD1 matches 7 bases. The V segment lost 6 bases and the J segment 0 bases; nucleotides outside the gene matches: 3. Germline CDR1 is MNHNS and CDR2 is SASEGT. This CDR3 comprises 14 residues. The CDR3 loop reads CASSMDRSTDTQYF. The CDR3 region has the DNA TGTGCCAGCAGCATGGACAGGAGCACAGATACGCAGTATTTT.

A few counts support this clone. The gene calls are TRBV7-8 and TRBJ1-2, with D possibly matching TRBD1 (5 bases). Trimming left V 6 bases short and J 8 bases short, with 19 bases between. Germline loops: CDR1 SGHVS, CDR2 FQNEAQ. This CDR3 is 14 amino acids long. CDR3 nucleotides: TGTGCCAGCAGTCCCGGGGGTGGGGGATTCGGCTACACCTTC. Encoded protein: CASSPGGGGFGYTF.

The genes are TRBV6-1 and TRBJ2-2; weak D call: TRBD2 (5 bases). In germline, CDR1 is MNHNS, CDR2 SASEGT. Trimming shortened V by 2 bases and J by 6 bases, and 13 bases separated the two germline ends. The CDR3 is 15 amino acids. Here the CDR3 DNA reads TGTGCCAGCAGTGAATCACTAGGGTTTGCCGGGGAGCTGTTTTTT. Protein: CASSESLGFAGELFF.

The J gene is TRBJ2-5, the V gene TRBV2, with TRBD2 as a possible D gene (5 bases). Germline V gives CDR1 SNHLY, CDR2 FYNNEI. V lost 6 bases and J 2 bases, leaving 16 bases between the germline ends. CDR3 length: 15 residues. CDR3 DNA sequence: TGTGCCAGCAGGCCGGGAACCACACCACAAGAGACCCAGTACTTC. Protein: CASRPGTTPQETQYF.

The CDR3 spells CASRATGSTQYF. CDR3 sequence (DNA): TGTGCCAGCAGGGCGACAGGGTCTACGCAGTATTTT. V gene TRBV6-1 combines with J gene TRBJ2-3; 7 bases fit TRBD1. This CDR3 has 12 amino acids. Germline V lookup: CDR1 MNHNS, CDR2 SASEGT. V gave up 6 bases and J gave up 8 bases; unmatched junction bases: 5.

The chain couples TRBV5-1 to TRBJ1-4; TRBD1 is a possible D gene (6 bases). V lost 0 bases, J lost 8 bases, and 14 bases lay in between. This CDR3 comprises 15 residues. The germline CDR1 and CDR2 sequences are SGHRS and YFSETQ. CDR3 coding DNA: TGCGCCAGCAGCTTGGCGCCTAATGGGGGCGAAAAACTGTTTTTT. As protein: CASSLAPNGGEKLFF. Using reference TRBV5-1 and TRBJ1-4 for the parts outside the CDR3, the full variable domain is KAGVTQTPRYLIKTRGQQVTLSCSPISGHRSVSWYQQTPGQGLQFLFEYFSETQRNKGNFPGRFSGRQFSNSRSEMNVSTLELGDSALYLCASSLAPNGGEKLFFGSGTQLSVL.

In this sample, this clone turned up once. V usage is TRBV13 and J usage is TRBJ2-1; 12 bases match TRBD2. Trimming removed 5 bases from V and 0 bases from J; junction bases left unmatched: 5. The germline V gene encodes CDR1 PRHDT and CDR2 FYEKMQ (reference sequence). This CDR3 is built from 17 residues. In nucleotides, the CDR3 is TGTGCCAGCAGCGGGAGGACTAGCGGGGACTCCTACAATGAGCAGTTCTTC. Translated: CASSGRTSGDSYNEQFF.

The V call is TRBV5-4, the J call TRBJ2-7; D remains ambiguous. The CDR3 totals 14 residues. V was cut by 0 bases and J by 5 bases, with 12 bases left in between. Germline lookup yields CDR1 SGHNT and CDR2 YYREEE (reference sequence). The CDR3 protein is CASSLDQVGHEQYF. In DNA form, the CDR3 reads TGTGCCAGCAGCTTGGACCAGGTAGGCCACGAGCAGTACTTC.

The chain has TRBV11-2 and TRBJ1-6; D is unclear. Trimming left V 3 bases short and J 2 bases short, with 14 bases between. This CDR3 comprises 17 residues. Looked up from germline, CDR1 is SGHAT and CDR2 is FQNNGV. In nucleotides, the CDR3 is TGTGCCAGCAGCTTCGGGGTCGGCAGGCCCTATAATTCACCCCTCCACTTT. It is translated as CASSFGVGRPYNSPLHF.

The chain has TRBV6-6 and TRBJ2-1; TRBD2 matches 10 bases. This CDR3 region has 15 residues. Per germline, CDR1 MNHNY and CDR2 SVGAGI (reference sequence). V dropped 6 bases and J dropped 7; count of bases not matched to a gene: 9. The CDR3 DNA follows: TGTGCCAGCAGCCCTCTAGCGGGAGATAAGAATGAGCAGTTCTTC. Protein sequence: CASSPLAGDKNEQFF.

This sequence joins TRBV18 and TRBJ2-7; TRBD1 matches 8 bases. Unmatched junction bases numbered 4, after V lost 2 bases and J lost 4 bases. The CDR3 is made up of 14 amino acids. Per the germline V gene, CDR1 is KGHSH and CDR2 is LQKENI. DNA for the CDR3: TGTGCCAGCTCACCAGGGGGACAGGCGTACGAGCAGTACTTC. Protein sequence: CASSPGGQAYEQYF.

The V call is TRBV4-1, the J call TRBJ2-7, with 8 bases matching TRBD1. In germline, CDR1 is MGHRA, CDR2 YSYEKL. With V trimmed by 3 bases and J by 0 bases, 7 bases remained unmatched. The CDR3 covers 16 residues. CDR3 amino acids: CASSHRSGTGSYEQYF. For the CDR3, the DNA is TGCGCCAGCAGCCATAGGAGTGGGACAGGCTCCTACGAGCAGTACTTC.

The chain recombines TRBV5-1 with TRBJ1-1; 8 bases match TRBD1. CDR3 size: 13 residues. Per germline, CDR1 SGHRS and CDR2 YFSETQ. V dropped 4 bases and J dropped 8; count of bases not matched to a gene: 7. The CDR3 spells CASSLGQGWEAFF. The CDR3 bases are TGCGCCAGCAGCCTAGGACAGGGATGGGAAGCTTTCTTT.

As regards this clone: A read error may produce the germline difference seen at one junction end. The chain has TRBV6-5 and TRBJ2-7; TRBD2 aligns across 8 bases. There are 13 residues in the CDR3. Per germline, CDR1 MNHEY and CDR2 SVGAGI. The CDR3 reads CASSYTRDGRVNF. As DNA, the CDR3 is TGTGCCAGCAGTTACACGCGGGACGGGAGGGTAAACTTC.